Sequencing of this T cell receptor beta chain was carried out in a study of lymphopenia after photon versus proton radiotherapy. Broader study findings: Authors raise, but do not show, better survival with proton therapy. Under photons, naive T cells and diversity fell while effector/memory populations rose. Larger post-nadir TCR diversity loss correlated inversely with survival in deceased patients.

Libraries were prepared by immunoSEQ multiplex PCR; TCRdb keeps only in-frame clonotypes and omits some of them. The data hold some 40,000 clones, with approximately 90% observed a single time. Trimming took 8 bases from V and 9 from J; bases not matched to a gene: 7. CDR1 is MNHEY, CDR2 SVGAGI, per germline. This CDR3 is 12 amino acids long. Details on this clone: Antigen unknown.

The clonotype comes from a man in his sixties with cholangiocarcinoma. V is TRBV6-5 and J is TRBJ2-3, with 8 bases matching TRBD2. This specimen was peripheral blood, taken from a patient treated with photon-based radiotherapy. As DNA, the CDR3 is TGTGCCAGCCGGGAGGGACACGGCACGCAGTATTTT. Its protein is CASREGHGTQYF.